The subject of this entry is one TCR beta chain. What it recognizes is unknown. The CDR3 is 15 residues long. Germline loops: CDR1 ENHRY, CDR2 SYGVKD. Losses at the gene ends were 6 bases for V and 7 bases for J; bases not matched to a gene: 4. Method: immunoSEQ multiplex PCR; TCRdb's copy keeps in-frame clones and lacks some. The table shows 65,000 to 70,000 clones, with about nine tenths occurring only once. This record belongs to a study of lymphopenia after photon versus proton radiotherapy. Study-level results: Larger post-nadir TCR diversity loss correlated inversely with survival in deceased patients. After lymphocyte nadir, photon-treated repertoires showed oligoclonal expansion, especially CD8+ Temra. Under photons, naive T cells and diversity fell while effector/memory populations rose. Only patients who died were analyzed for survival; proton advantage is unproven.

The chain is built from TRBV10-3 and TRBJ2-1; 15 positions agree with TRBD2. This clonotype was obtained from a woman in her 70s with pancreatic cancer. This specimen was peripheral blood, taken from a patient treated with photon-based radiotherapy. The CDR3 here is CAIRGLAGGGNEQFF. CDR3 coding DNA: TGTGCCATCAGAGGACTAGCGGGAGGGGGTAATGAGCAGTTCTTC.